This T cell receptor beta chain is from a study of T cell responses to AZD1222 COVID-19 vaccine. The protocol was immunoSEQ multiplex PCR, while the TCRdb copy is restricted to in-frame clones and leaves out a portion. The sample includes fewer than 150,000 clones, about 89% of them seen just once. This CDR3 contains 15 residues. V dropped 2 bases and J dropped 0 bases, with 11 bases sitting between them. CDR1 and CDR2 from the germline V gene are KGHSH and LQKENI. Source: peripheral blood, taken 28 days after the second AZD1222 dose. The receptor was derived from an adult who received the AZD1222 COVID-19 vaccine. The chain recombines TRBV18 with TRBJ2-7; tentatively, D is TRBD1 or TRBD2 (6 bases each). The CDR3 sequence: CASSPGGPNSYEQYF. CDR3 DNA: TGTGCCAGCTCACCAGGGGGGCCTAACTCCTACGAGCAGTACTTC.